Each of the 14 T cell receptor beta chains below was sequenced from the same sample in a study of T cell responses to AZD1222 COVID-19 vaccine. The repertoire was sequenced with immunoSEQ multiplex PCR; TCRdb's copy has only in-frame clones and lacks some. Of about 110,000 clones listed, 87% are singletons. The material sequenced was peripheral blood, taken on day 0 of AZD1222 vaccination. These receptors came from an adult in good health.

This chain uses TRBV20-1 with TRBJ2-3; possibly TRBD1 or TRBD2 for D (6 bases each). The CDR3 is 15 residues long. The ends were cut back, 3 bases at V and 0 bases at J, with 13 bases in the middle. Looked up from germline, CDR1 is DFQATT and CDR2 is SNEGSKA (reference sequence). The CDR3 nucleotides read TGCAGTGCTAGTTGGGGGGCGGGTAGCACAGATACGCAGTATTTT. It encodes CSASWGAGSTDTQYF.

This clone was seen only a few times. The chain has TRBV5-4 and TRBJ1-2; 7 bases match TRBD1. This CDR3 spans 15 amino acids. Per germline, CDR1 SGHNT and CDR2 YYREEE (reference sequence). The trim removed 3 bases at V and 8 bases at J, leaving 13 bases unmatched. CDR3 loop: CASSSFDRVNQGYTF. The CDR3 DNA reads as TGTGCCAGCAGCTCCTTCGACAGGGTTAATCAAGGCTACACCTTC.

The CDR3 here is CATSRVQGFNYGYTF. In nucleotides, the CDR3 is TGTGCCACCAGCAGAGTACAGGGGTTTAACTATGGCTACACCTTC. The chain couples TRBV15 to TRBJ1-2, with TRBD1 matching 7 bases. The V gene end was trimmed by 1 base and the J gene end by 1 base; junction bases not matched to a gene: 3. The CDR3 covers 15 residues. CDR1 and CDR2 from the germline V gene are LNHNV and YYDKDF (reference sequence).

This chain links TRBV5-6 with TRBJ2-7; 9 nucleotides line up with TRBD2. V shed 1 base and J 2 bases; nucleotides not matched to a gene: 4. CDR3 length: 15 residues. Germline values: CDR1 SGHDT, CDR2 YYEEEE. The CDR3 here is CASSLYASGAYEQYF. The CDR3 DNA is TGTGCCAGCAGCTTGTATGCTAGCGGGGCCTACGAGCAGTACTTC.

This clone was picked up one time. The chain employs TRBV11-2 and TRBJ2-2; TRBD2 matches 9 bases. The CDR3 has 16 amino acids. J was trimmed by 4 bases and V by 4 bases; bases with no gene match: 7. Per germline, CDR1 SGHAT and CDR2 FQNNGV. CDR3 sequence (DNA): TGTGCCAGCAGCTCTTTCGCGGGAGGGGGCACCGGGGAGCTGTTTTTT. Amino acids: CASSSFAGGGTGELFF.

The V call is TRBV18, the J call TRBJ1-1; D gene uncertain. The V end lost 2 bases, the J end lost 0 bases, and 22 bases lay between the germline ends. This CDR3 contains 19 residues. CDR1 and CDR2 from the germline V gene are KGHSH and LQKENI. The CDR3 nucleotides read TGTGCCAGCTCACCATTAGGGTGGGGAGGCCAGACCATGAACACTGAAGCTTTCTTT. It specifies CASSPLGWGGQTMNTEAFF.

This clone was seen more than once but under ten times. CDR3 residues: CASSPFTGRVGTDTQYF. CDR3 in DNA: TGTGCCAGCAGCCCCTTCACAGGGCGTGTGGGCACAGATACGCAGTATTTT. The chain links TRBV7-6 to TRBJ2-3; D may be TRBD1 (6 bases). This CDR3 comprises 17 residues. The germline V gene encodes CDR1 SGHVS and CDR2 FNYEAQ. Deletions cut 5 bases from V and 1 base from J, with 19 bases between.

V usage is TRBV9 and J usage is TRBJ1-3, with 7 nucleotides matching TRBD1. This CDR3 spans 16 amino acids. V dropped 2 bases and J dropped 4; count of bases not matched to a gene: 9. Germline V gene lookup returns CDR1 SGDLS and CDR2 YYNGEE. The CDR3 loop reads CASSVTDREPGNTIYF. The CDR3 DNA follows: TGTGCCAGCAGCGTTACTGACAGGGAACCAGGAAACACCATATATTTT.

This chain joins TRBV5-5 and TRBJ1-1; 10 bases are shared with TRBD1. Germline V gene lookup returns CDR1 SGHKS and CDR2 YYEKEE (reference sequence). This CDR3 comprises 16 residues. J lost 1 base, V lost 0 bases, and 3 bases had no gene match. This CDR3 reads CASSLGQGAENTEAFF. In DNA, the CDR3 is TGTGCCAGCAGCTTGGGACAGGGGGCGGAGAACACTGAAGCTTTCTTT.

The chain's CDR3 is CASSPPNSHYRGNTEAFF. CDR3 DNA sequence: TGTGCCAGCTCACCCCCCAATTCCCACTACAGGGGGAACACTGAAGCTTTCTTT. The chain is built from TRBV18 and TRBJ1-1; 7 bases agree with TRBD1. J was trimmed by 1 base and V by 3 bases; bases with no gene match: 14. The V gene's germline CDR1 is KGHSH and CDR2 LQKENI. This CDR3 region has 18 residues.

The chain carries TRBV7-9 and TRBJ1-1; D perhaps matches TRBD1 (5 bases). Germline V CDR1 and CDR2: SEHNR, FQNEAQ (reference sequence). This CDR3 has 18 amino acids. The V gene lost 7 bases and the J gene lost 10 bases, with 34 bases spanning the gap. The CDR3 DNA is TGTGCCAGCAACCGTAGGACGGGACGGGGAGGGATTGTGGTTCGAGCTTTCTTT. It yields the protein CASNRRTGRGGIVVRAFF.

CDR3 amino acids: CASKYSRLQETQYF. CDR3 bases: TGTGCCAGCAAGTATTCTAGGCTCCAAGAGACCCAGTACTTC. The chain joins TRBV28 to TRBJ2-5; D is uncertain. CDR1 MDHEN and CDR2 SYDVKM come from the germline V gene. CDR3 length: 14 amino acids. Trimming cost V 7 bases and J 1 base, with 13 bases left between them.

The V call is TRBV29-1, the J call TRBJ2-7, with D uncertain. CDR3 length: 13 residues. CDR1 is SQVTM and CDR2 is ANQGSEA in the germline V gene. The V end lost 7 bases, the J end lost 0 bases, and 13 bases lay between the germline ends. The CDR3 reads CSANRGPSYEQYF. The DNA for the CDR3 is TGCAGCGCGAACAGAGGCCCCTCCTACGAGCAGTACTTC.

On this clone: Other DNA sequences in this sample translate to the same CDR3. In DNA form, the CDR3 reads TGCAGTGCTAGAGATGGCACCGAGCAGTTCTTC. Translation gives CSARDGTEQFF. The chain combines TRBV20-1 with TRBJ2-1, with unresolved D. CDR3 length equals 11 residues. V was cut by 0 bases and J by 10 bases, with 7 bases left in between. CDR1 is DFQATT, CDR2 SNEGSKA, per germline (reference sequence).